This entry lists 2 T cell receptor beta chains sequenced from one sample in a study of Graves' ophthalmopathy and Graves' hyperthyroidism. Amplified material comprised TCR beta CDR3 regions derived from RNA transcripts. First-round RT-PCR with HTBI primers preceded a second-round multiplex PCR. From the multiplex PCR reads, TCRdb called clonotypes with MiXCR, one entry per CDR3 protein. The sample includes a few hundred thousand distinct CDR3 sequences, roughly a sixth of them seen just once. Specimen: peripheral blood. These receptor sequences come from an adult man with Graves' ophthalmopathy.

In its sample, this clonotype was seen many times. CDR3 coding DNA: TGTGCCAGCAGTGAACAGCCAGGATCTACACTGTTTTTT. This gives the protein CASSEQPGSTLFF. The chain couples TRBV6-1 to TRBJ1-4; D is unclear. The germline V gene has CDR1 MNHNS and CDR2 SASEGT. V was shortened by 2 bases and J by 13 bases, with 14 bases between the two germline ends. This CDR3 has 13 amino acids.

This clonotype was seen at least ten times. The V gene is TRBV30, the J gene TRBJ1-1; TRBD1 is a possible D gene (5 bases). This CDR3 contains 14 residues. V lost 2 bases, J lost 10 bases, and 20 bases lay in between. The V gene's germline CDR1 is GTSNPN and CDR2 SVGIG (reference sequence). Here the CDR3 reads CAWSKPHGAWRAFF. CDR3 sequence (DNA): TGTGCCTGGAGTAAGCCCCATGGGGCTTGGAGAGCTTTCTTT.